The 25 T cell receptor beta chains below all came from one sample that was sequenced in a study of blood T cell repertoires in COVID-19. The assay was immunoSEQ multiplex PCR, and TCRdb's table has in-frame clones only and misses some. Of approximately 380,000 clones listed, approximately 90% are singletons. The sequencing input was PBMCs or T cells enriched from blood (not recorded which). These TCRs come from a woman aged 18-29 years who had recovered from COVID-19.

V is TRBV28 and J is TRBJ2-7, with a possible D match to TRBD2 (6 bases). The V gene lost 8 bases and the J gene lost 4 bases, with 18 bases spanning the gap. Germline V gene lookup returns CDR1 MDHEN and CDR2 SYDVKM. CDR3 size: 14 residues. The CDR3 nucleotides are TGTGCCAGCCAGCCGCAGGGACTTCATTACGAGCAGTACTTC. As protein: CASQPQGLHYEQYF.

The V and J genes are TRBV25-1 and TRBJ1-5, with 12 bases matching TRBD1. Unmatched junction bases numbered 7, after V lost 10 bases and J lost 3 bases. CDR1 MGHDK and CDR2 SYGVNS come from the germline V gene. The CDR3 is 15 residues long. CDR3 region: CATSVGQGANQPQHF. The CDR3 region has the DNA TGTGCCACGTCAGTGGGACAGGGGGCCAATCAGCCCCAGCATTTT.

V is TRBV10-3 and J is TRBJ1-2; TRBD1 aligns across 9 bases. The CDR3 has 15 residues. The V and J ends lost 4 bases and 11 bases, in that order; junction bases with no gene match: 14. Germline V gene sequence: CDR1 ENHRY, CDR2 SYGVKD. The CDR3 reads CAISVSQGALRRYTF. The CDR3 DNA is TGTGCCATCAGTGTCTCACAGGGGGCGCTGAGGAGATACACCTTC.

The chain couples TRBV19 to TRBJ2-7; D is uncertain. V lost 7 bases to trimming and J lost 5 bases, with 15 bases between them. The CDR3 covers 13 residues. CDR1 and CDR2 (germline): LNHDA, SQIVND (reference sequence). Written as DNA, the CDR3 is TGTGCCAGTATCCCTCGGCAGGAACACGAGCAGTACTTC. Protein product: CASIPRQEHEQYF.

The genes are TRBV6-5 and TRBJ1-5; possibly TRBD1 for D (6 bases). CDR3 size: 15 residues. Trimming pared 5 bases from V and 7 bases from J, leaving 18 bases between. Germline-derived CDR1 and CDR2 are MNHEY and SVGAGI. The CDR3 DNA follows: TGTGCCAGCAGTAGGGGGGGACCTTCGGGGCAGCCCCAGCATTTT. As protein: CASSRGGPSGQPQHF.

This clone was found once. V is TRBV10-3 and J is TRBJ1-2, with 8 bases aligning to TRBD1. Germline lookup yields CDR1 ENHRY and CDR2 SYGVKD. The CDR3 is made up of 14 amino acids. The junction had 9 bases not matched to a gene; V was cut back by 4 bases and J by 8 bases. The DNA for the CDR3 is TGTGCCATCAGTGTCGAACGACAGGGGTGGGGCTACACCTTC. It translates to CAISVERQGWGYTF.

The V and J genes are TRBV12-3 or TRBV12-4 and TRBJ2-4, with a weak D call TRBD2 (6 bases). Trimming cost V 5 bases and J 8 bases, with 13 bases left between them. The CDR3 has 13 residues. This chain's CDR3 is CASSPPERDIQYF. The CDR3, as DNA: TGTGCCAGCAGTCCCCCGGAGCGGGACATTCAGTACTTC.

This rearrangement joins TRBV7-2 to TRBJ2-5; 13 bases match TRBD2. J gave up 2 bases and V 5 bases, and 11 bases lay outside the gene matches. Germline assignment: CDR1 SGHTA and CDR2 FQGNSA. CDR3 length: 18 residues. The CDR3 region is CASSPRLAGGVRQETQYF. CDR3 bases: TGTGCCAGCAGCCCTAGACTAGCGGGGGGTGTTAGGCAAGAGACCCAGTACTTC.

This clone was recorded only once. V usage is TRBV7-2 and J usage is TRBJ1-6; 8 bases are a match to TRBD1. Germline CDR1 and CDR2: SGHTA and FQGNSA. V shed 5 bases, J shed 9 bases, and the junction held 9 bases outside the gene matches. The CDR3 spans 15 residues. CDR3 bases: TGTGCCAGCAGCCTTAGGACAGGGTTCACTTCACCCCTCCACTTT. This gives the protein CASSLRTGFTSPLHF.

This clone was observed a single time. The chain links TRBV6-1 to TRBJ1-2; tentatively, D is TRBD1 (5 bases). This CDR3 is built from 12 residues. Trimming cost V 2 bases and J 9 bases, with 10 bases left between them. Per the germline V gene, CDR1 is MNHNS and CDR2 is SASEGT. As DNA, the CDR3 is TGTGCCAGCAGTGAATTTGGACAAAGCTACACCTTC. Protein sequence: CASSEFGQSYTF.

The chain employs TRBV28 and TRBJ2-3; D not resolved. From germline, CDR1 is MDHEN and CDR2 SYDVKM. The V end lost 5 bases, the J end lost 2 bases, and 11 bases lay between the germline ends. This CDR3 region has 14 residues. The CDR3 region has the DNA TGTGCCAGCAGTCTAACCCAACCCACAGATACGCAGTATTTT. This sequence encodes CASSLTQPTDTQYF.

The chain uses TRBV19 and TRBJ1-5, with 7 bases identical to TRBD1. Germline CDR1 reads LNHDA; CDR2 reads SQIVND (reference sequence). This CDR3 has 13 amino acids. Losses at the gene ends were 8 bases for V and 9 bases for J; bases not matched to a gene: 10. The DNA of the CDR3 is TGTGCCAGTCGACAGGGCGTGAAGGGGCCCCAGCATTTT. As protein: CASRQGVKGPQHF.

CDR3 bases: TGTGCCAGCGGGACAGGGGGCTATGGCTACACCTTC. Encoded protein: CASGTGGYGYTF. The chain links TRBV2 to TRBJ1-2; TRBD1 agrees at 11 bases. V was pared by 8 bases and J by 4 bases, with 0 bases of the junction left unmatched. This CDR3 has 12 amino acids. The V gene's germline CDR1 is SNHLY and CDR2 FYNNEI. Together with reference TRBV2 and TRBJ1-2, the CDR3 gives the full variable domain: EPEVTQTPSHQVTQMGQEVILRCVPISNHLYFYWYRQILGQKVEFLVSFYNNEISEKSEIFDDQFSVERPDGSNFTLKIRSTKLEDSAMYFCASGTGGYGYTFGSGTRLTVV.

V gene TRBV13 combines with J gene TRBJ1-1; a possible D gene is TRBD1 (5 bases). The germline V gene has CDR1 PRHDT and CDR2 FYEKMQ (reference sequence). The CDR3 has 14 amino acids. Trimming cost V 0 bases and J 5 bases, with 10 bases left between them. CDR3 sequence: CASSLGHGGTEAFF. The CDR3 nucleotides read TGTGCCAGCAGCTTAGGGCACGGGGGGACTGAAGCTTTCTTT. Full variable domain (missing parts from reference TRBV13 and TRBJ1-1): AAGVIQSPRHLIKEKRETATLKCYPIPRHDTVYWYQQGPGQDPQFLISFYEKMQSDKGSIPDRFSAQQFSDYHSELNMSSLELGDSALYFCASSLGHGGTEAFFGQGTRLTVV.

V and J are TRBV7-2 and TRBJ2-3; 7 bases fit TRBD2. The CDR3 runs to 15 residues. The junction had 11 bases not matched to a gene; V was cut back by 5 bases and J by 6 bases. Germline CDR1 is SGHTA and CDR2 is FQGNSA. The CDR3: CASSIPSGLADTQYF. The CDR3 DNA reads TGTGCCAGCAGCATCCCTAGCGGACTGGCGGATACGCAGTATTTT.

CDR3 nucleotides: TGTGCCACCAGTGATTCGACAGCAGGAAGAGCTTTCTTT. This codes for CATSDSTAGRAFF. The rearrangement uses TRBV24-1 and TRBJ1-1, with D perhaps TRBD1 (5 bases). Between the trimmed V and J ends, which lost 2 bases and 10 bases, there was a span of 13 bases. Germline values: CDR1 KGHDR, CDR2 SFDVKD. The CDR3 runs to 13 residues.

The V and J genes are TRBV2 and TRBJ2-3; tentative D call: TRBD2 (6 bases). The CDR3 has 15 amino acids. Deletions cut 8 bases from V and 0 bases from J, with 15 bases between. From germline, CDR1 is SNHLY and CDR2 FYNNEI. CDR3 coding DNA: TGTGCCAGCGGCGGGACCCAGGATAGCACAGATACGCAGTATTTT. The encoded protein is CASGGTQDSTDTQYF.

This sequence joins TRBV13 and TRBJ2-7; perhaps TRBD2 as D (6 bases). V was trimmed by 5 bases and J by 5 bases, leaving 19 bases between them. Per germline, CDR1 PRHDT and CDR2 FYEKMQ (reference sequence). The CDR3 contains 15 residues. The CDR3 nucleotides are TGTGCCAGCAGCGGTTCGCTAGCGCGATTCAACGAGCAGTACTTC. This encodes CASSGSLARFNEQYF.

The chain carries TRBV7-9 and TRBJ1-5, with D unresolved. The CDR3 covers 12 residues. CDR1 is SEHNR, CDR2 FQNEAQ, per germline (reference sequence). The germline V and J ends were trimmed by 1 base and 9 bases, with 7 bases remaining between them. CDR3 in amino acids: CASSLDIGPQHF. The CDR3 DNA reads as TGTGCCAGCAGCTTAGATATCGGGCCCCAGCATTTT.

The chain uses TRBV7-3 and TRBJ2-7; 11 bases are shared with TRBD1. CDR3 length: 16 residues. CDR1 is SGHTA and CDR2 is FQGTGA in the germline V gene. The junction had 13 bases not matched to a gene; V was cut back by 5 bases and J by 7 bases. CDR3: CASSHLPDRGRREQYF. The CDR3 DNA reads TGTGCCAGCAGCCACCTGCCGGACAGGGGGCGTAGGGAGCAGTACTTC.

A few counts support this clone. The rearrangement uses TRBV9 and TRBJ1-5; no definite D call. The germline V and J ends were trimmed by 0 bases and 6 bases, with 7 bases remaining between them. Germline V gene data show CDR1 as SGDLS and CDR2 as YYNGEE. The CDR3 loop spans 13 amino acids. The CDR3 bases are TGTGCCAGCAGCGTAGGCGCGGCTCAGCCCCAGCATTTT. Its translation is CASSVGAAQPQHF.

The genes are TRBV11-2 and TRBJ1-4; D is undetermined. V was pared by 1 base and J by 8 bases, with 11 bases between. CDR1 SGHAT and CDR2 FQNNGV come from the germline V gene. The CDR3 loop spans 14 amino acids. This CDR3 is CASSLAVRGEKLFF. The CDR3 bases are TGTGCCAGCAGCTTAGCTGTGAGAGGCGAAAAACTGTTTTTT.

This clone was counted once. The rearrangement links TRBV30 to TRBJ1-5; TRBD1 agrees at 9 bases. Germline CDR1 and CDR2: GTSNPN and SVGIG (reference sequence). The CDR3 has 14 residues. Unmatched junction bases numbered 6, after V lost 5 bases and J lost 4 bases. The CDR3 DNA reads as TGTGCCTGGGGAACAGGGGGCAAGAATCAGCCCCAGCATTTT. Its translation is CAWGTGGKNQPQHF. The whole variable domain, filled in from reference TRBV30 and TRBJ1-5, reads SQTIHQWPATLVQPVGSPLSLECTVEGTSNPNLYWYRQAAGRGLQLLFYSVGIGQISSEVPQNLSASRPQDRQFILSSKKLLLSDSGFYLCAWGTGGKNQPQHFGDGTRLSIL.

This clone was seen only once. The chain employs TRBV7-9 and TRBJ1-1, with 8 bases identical to TRBD1. CDR1 SEHNR and CDR2 FQNEAQ come from the germline V gene (reference sequence). The CDR3 sequence is 15 residues long. V was pared by 4 bases and J by 7 bases, with 11 bases of the junction left unmatched. This chain's CDR3 is CASSSPDRGGDEAFF. CDR3 sequence (DNA): TGTGCCAGCAGCTCACCCGACAGGGGAGGTGATGAAGCTTTCTTT.

V gene TRBV6-5 combines with J gene TRBJ1-1, with D uncertain. With 7 bases removed from V and 0 bases from J, the gap between germline ends came to 9 bases. Germline assignment: CDR1 MNHEY and CDR2 SVGAGI. The CDR3 contains 13 residues. This chain's CDR3 is CASTRALNTEAFF. The DNA of the CDR3 is TGTGCCAGCACTCGAGCTCTGAACACTGAAGCTTTCTTT.